A single count supports the clone carrying this T cell receptor (beta chain). The CDR3 totals 12 residues. Trimming took off 5 bases at V and 7 bases at J, with 11 bases between the two ends. These data originate in a study of blood T cell repertoires in COVID-19. Study as a whole: The analysed material was cDNA or gDNA that came from T cells, B-cell-depleted T cells, or PBMCs.

Libraries were prepared by immunoSEQ multiplex PCR; TCRdb keeps only in-frame clonotypes and omits some of them. The table includes about 190,000 clones, roughly 80% detected once. The receptor was derived from a woman aged 25 to 39 with acute or convalescent COVID-19. Sequences were obtained from peripheral blood. The rearrangement uses TRBV12-3 or TRBV12-4 and TRBJ1-2; a weak D match, TRBD1 (5 bases). The CDR3, as DNA: TGTGCCAGCAGTATAACAGGCCGTGGCTACACCTTC. Protein product: CASSITGRGYTF.